Listed below are T cell receptor beta chains from one sample, sequenced in a study of tumor and adjacent non-tumor tissue in lung cancer. TCRdb itself ran the multiplex PCR reads through MiXCR, one entry per CDR3 protein. The profile shows tens of thousands of distinct CDR3 sequences, 61% of them singletons. The sequenced sample was distant non-tumor lung tissue. These receptors were collected from a man between 65 and 85 years old with non-small cell lung cancer. Each CDR3 is given with its conserved first and last residue. The D gene is left open where the match is weak. The size of a clone is reported for some rows only, either as once, few or many, or as a class for expanded clones.

>TRBV20-1|.|13|TRBJ2-7|.
CSARRESPYEQCF
TGCAGTGCTAGAAGGGAGAGTCCCTACGAGCAGTGCTTC
>TRBV12-3/TRBV12-4|.|13|TRBJ1-2|.
CANNSVDGEGYTF
TGTGCCAACAATTCAGTCGACGGGGAGGGCTACACCTTC
>TRBV11-3|TRBD1|16|TRBJ2-4|.
CASNSNRGISKNIQYF
TGTGCCAGCAACTCGAACAGGGGTATTTCCAAAAACATTCAGTACTTC
>TRBV12-3/TRBV12-4|TRBD2|17|TRBJ2-1|.
CASNLNPLAGEYNEQFF
TGTGCCAGCAATCTAAACCCCCTAGCGGGAGAGTACAATGAGCAGTTCTTC
>TRBV6-2/TRBV6-3|TRBD1|16|TRBJ2-1|many
CASSFSGTGGGNEQFF
TGTGCCAGCAGTTTTTCCGGGACAGGGGGCGGGAATGAGCAGTTCTTC
>TRBV11-3|.|18|TRBJ2-2|.
CASSSNFRKGGHTGELFF
TGTGCCAGCAGCTCCAACTTCAGAAAGGGGGGACACACCGGGGAGCTGTTTTTT
>TRBV28|TRBD2|15|TRBJ2-3|few
CASSQIAGGSDTQYF
TGTGCCAGCAGCCAAATAGCGGGGGGATCAGATACGCAGTATTTT
>TRBV6-5|TRBD1|18|TRBJ1-5|medium-sized
CASSQRMDRVQINQPQHF
TGTGCCAGCAGTCAGCGGATGGACAGGGTGCAGATCAATCAGCCCCAGCATTTT
>TRBV6-5|.|16|TRBJ1-3|many
CASSHRTVNSGNTIYF
TGTGCCAGCAGTCACCGGACCGTAAACTCTGGAAACACCATATATTTT
>TRBV11-1|TRBD1|13|TRBJ1-2|.
CASNSTGVIGYIF
TGTGCCAGCAACTCAACAGGGGTTATTGGCTACATCTTC
>TRBV7-9|.|14|TRBJ1-4|.
CASSKAVQGEKLFF
TGTGCCAGCAGCAAAGCGGTCCAGGGTGAAAAACTGTTTTTT
>TRBV29-1|.|13|TRBJ2-1|.
CSVVAEVNNEQFF
TGTAGCGTTGTAGCAGAGGTTAACAATGAGCAGTTCTTC
>TRBV10-3|.|14|TRBJ2-5|.
CAISLTGVRETQYF
TGTGCCATCAGTTTAACTGGGGTACGAGAGACCCAGTACTTC
>TRBV5-6|.|14|TRBJ1-5|.
CVSSLGARDQPQHF
TGTGTCAGCAGCCTCGGGGCCCGGGATCAGCCCCAACATTTT
>TRBV11-2|TRBD2|15|TRBJ2-1|.
CASSLERLAGMEQFF
TGTGCCAGCAGCTTAGAGAGACTAGCGGGGATGGAGCAGTTCTTC
>TRBV4-2|TRBD2|16|TRBJ2-2|.
CASSQDSGGNTRELFF
TGTGCCAGCAGCCAAGATAGCGGGGGGAATACCAGGGAGCTGTTTTTT
>TRBV6-2/TRBV6-3|TRBD1|12|TRBJ1-5|many
CASRYRGQPQHF
TGTGCCAGCAGATACAGGGGTCAGCCCCAGCATTTT
>TRBV4-2|TRBD2|15|TRBJ2-1|.
CTGISLAGAGNEQFF
TGTACCGGCATATCCCTAGCGGGCGCGGGCAATGAGCAGTTCTTC
>TRBV29-1|.|16|TRBJ1-3|once
CSVEGCTASSGNTIYF
TGCAGCGTTGAAGGCTGTACTGCAAGCTCCGGAAACACCATATATTTT
>TRBV15|TRBD2|16|TRBJ2-5|.
CATSRGAGGKTETQYF
TGTGCCACCAGCAGAGGAGCGGGGGGGAAAACAGAAACCCAGTACTTC
>TRBV11-2|.|14|TRBJ1-4|.
CASSLLINNEKLFF
TGTGCCAGCAGCCTCCTAATTAACAATGAAAAACTGTTTTTT
>TRBV30|.|14|TRBJ1-2|.
CAWSVITEGVDYTF
TGTGCCTGGAGTGTAATTACGGAGGGCGTTGACTACACCTTC
>TRBV29-1|.|16|TRBJ2-3|many
CSAERSGFPSTDTQYF
TGCAGCGCGGAAAGATCAGGATTTCCTAGCACAGATACGCAGTATTTT
>TRBV14|.|18|TRBJ1-4|few
CASSQDPSGTRGWEKLFF
TGTGCCAGCAGCCAAGATCCGTCAGGGACCCGGGGCTGGGAAAAACTGTTTTTT
>TRBV11-2|.|17|TRBJ2-6|.
CAGSSRRGSSGAKVLTF
TGTGCCGGCAGCTCCCGGAGGGGTAGCTCTGGGGCCAAGGTCCTGACTTTC
>TRBV7-9|.|15|TRBJ1-5|.
CATSLQGLGNQPQHF
TGTGCCACCAGCCTTCAGGGATTGGGCAATCAGCCTCAGCATTTT
>TRBV11-2|.|15|TRBJ2-2|.
CTSSLSFGHTGELFF
TGTACCAGCAGCTTAAGTTTCGGGCACACCGGGGAGCTGTTTTTT
>TRBV20-1|.|14|TRBJ1-3|.
CNAGAGDSGNTIYF
TGCAATGCCGGCGCAGGGGATTCTGGAAACACCATATATTTT
>TRBV10-3|TRBD2|14|TRBJ2-5|many
CAISDGLDQETQYF
TGTGCCATCAGTGATGGACTAGACCAAGAGACCCAGTACTTC
>TRBV11-2|.|15|TRBJ2-7|.
CASSYSGSGAYEQYF
TGTGCCAGCAGCTACAGTGGGTCAGGAGCCTACGAGCAGTACTTC
>TRBV5-1|TRBD2|18|TRBJ2-7|many
CASSVGLAGGTDSYEQYF
TGCGCCAGCAGCGTGGGACTAGCGGGGGGAACAGATTCCTACGAGCAGTACTTC
>TRBV12-3/TRBV12-4|.|15|TRBJ2-1|.
CASRPGRGEYNVQFF
TGTGCCAGCAGACCAGGACGCGGGGAGTACAATGTGCAGTTCTTC
>TRBV4-1|TRBD2|15|TRBJ2-1|.
CVSSQAGGTDNEQFF
TGCGTCAGCAGCCAAGCGGGAGGGACTGACAATGAGCAGTTCTTC
>TRBV11-2|TRBD2|14|TRBJ2-5|.
CASRMTSGAETRYF
TGTGCCAGCAGAATGACTAGCGGGGCGGAGACCCGGTACTTC
>TRBV6-1|.|14|TRBJ1-4|.
CASSERGGGQKLLF
TGTGCCAGCAGTGAGAGGGGAGGGGGTCAAAAACTGCTTTTT
>TRBV20-1|.|12|TRBJ2-5|many
CSANGDVETQYF
TGCAGTGCTAACGGGGACGTGGAGACCCAGTACTTC
>TRBV30|.|11|TRBJ2-7|.
CAWSARYKQYF
TGTGCATGGAGCGCCAGGTACAAGCAGTACTTC
>TRBV20-1|.|13|TRBJ2-5|.
CSADDRWLKTQYF
TGCAGTGCTGATGACAGGTGGTTGAAGACCCAGTACTTC
>TRBV7-9|.|13|TRBJ2-5|few
CASSPAGRETQYF
TGTGCCAGCAGCCCTGCTGGGAGAGAGACCCAGTACTTC
>TRBV12-3/TRBV12-4|.|15|TRBJ2-5|many
CASSLRQGGQETQYF
TGTGCCAGCAGTTTAAGACAGGGAGGCCAAGAGACCCAGTACTTC
>TRBV4-1|.|15|TRBJ1-1|many
CASSQVDRPNTEAFF
TGCGCCAGCAGCCAAGTAGACAGACCGAACACTGAAGCTTTCTTT
>TRBV7-2|.|16|TRBJ2-1|.
CASSFYEGSSYNEQFF
TGTGCCAGCAGCTTTTATGAGGGGAGCTCCTACAATGAGCAGTTCTTC
>TRBV28|.|18|TRBJ1-6|once
CASSTTTLLVQYNSTLHF
TGTGCCAGCAGTACTACCACCCTGCTGGTACAGTATAATTCAACCCTCCACTTT
>TRBV11-2|TRBD1|16|TRBJ2-1|many
CASSPYDRGRNDGQFF
TGTGCCAGCAGCCCCTATGACAGGGGGAGGAACGATGGGCAGTTCTTC
>TRBV29-1|TRBD1|12|TRBJ2-7|many
CSVGVTGAEQYF
TGCAGCGTTGGCGTGACAGGGGCCGAGCAGTACTTC
>TRBV7-9|.|16|TRBJ2-4|few
CASSSQGPLAKNIQYF
TGTGCCAGCAGCTCCCAGGGGCCCTTAGCCAAAAACATTCAGTACTTC
>TRBV11-2|.|15|TRBJ2-5|medium-sized
CASSLERTNQETQYF
TGTGCCAGCAGCTTAGAGCGGACCAACCAAGAGACCCAGTACTTC
>TRBV6-1|.|15|TRBJ2-4|.
CASSDLAVVKNIQYF
TGTGCGAGCAGTGATTTAGCGGTAGTCAAAAACATTCAGTACTTC